Sequencing of this T cell receptor (beta chain) was carried out in a study of vaccination and CD4 T cells after COVID-19. Background on the study: Each post-COVID sample was drawn after diagnosis, and the median interval was roughly 100 days (range 35 to 161). Culture controls were given either a CEFX pool, an HIV-1 Nef pool, or no peptide. Stimulation of cells relied on overlapping spike peptides derived from SARS-CoV-2, HCoV-NL63, HCoV-OC43 and HCoV-229E.

Oncomine TCR Beta short-read sequencing was applied to DNA from cultured CD4+ T cells. TCRdb re-called the PCR reads through MiXCR, storing one row per CDR3 protein. The data show over 14,000 distinct CDR3 sequences, 30% to 35% seen once. This sample's treatment: approximately 11-day PBMC culture with coronavirus spike peptide pools or control peptides (ViraFEST assay). About this clonotype: Its antigen is still unknown.

V lost 5 bases, J lost 5 bases, and 6 bases stayed unmatched. CDR3 length equals 14 residues. CDR1 is LNHDA, CDR2 SQIVND, per germline (reference sequence). This sample comprised CD4+ T cells from blood, cultured in vitro, obtained after SARS-CoV-2 vaccination. This receptor was identified in a human donor who had recovered from COVID-19. The rearrangement uses TRBV19 and TRBJ2-5; 9 nucleotides match TRBD2. The CDR3 loop reads CASSGLARWETQYF. CDR3 DNA sequence: TGTGCCAGTAGTGGACTAGCGCGGTGGGAGACCCAGTACTTC.